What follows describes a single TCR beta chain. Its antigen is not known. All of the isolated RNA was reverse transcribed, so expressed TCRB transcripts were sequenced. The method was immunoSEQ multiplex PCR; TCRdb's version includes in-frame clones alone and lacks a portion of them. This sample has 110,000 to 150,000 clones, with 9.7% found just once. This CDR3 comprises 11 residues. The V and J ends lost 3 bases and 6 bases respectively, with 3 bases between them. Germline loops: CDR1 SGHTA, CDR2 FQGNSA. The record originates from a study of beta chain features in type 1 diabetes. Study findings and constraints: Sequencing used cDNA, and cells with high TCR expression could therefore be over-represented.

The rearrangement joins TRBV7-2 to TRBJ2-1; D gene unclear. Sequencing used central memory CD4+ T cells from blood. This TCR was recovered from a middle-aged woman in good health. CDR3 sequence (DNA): TGTGCCAGCAGCTTCGGCAATGAGCAGTTCTTC. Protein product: CASSFGNEQFF.